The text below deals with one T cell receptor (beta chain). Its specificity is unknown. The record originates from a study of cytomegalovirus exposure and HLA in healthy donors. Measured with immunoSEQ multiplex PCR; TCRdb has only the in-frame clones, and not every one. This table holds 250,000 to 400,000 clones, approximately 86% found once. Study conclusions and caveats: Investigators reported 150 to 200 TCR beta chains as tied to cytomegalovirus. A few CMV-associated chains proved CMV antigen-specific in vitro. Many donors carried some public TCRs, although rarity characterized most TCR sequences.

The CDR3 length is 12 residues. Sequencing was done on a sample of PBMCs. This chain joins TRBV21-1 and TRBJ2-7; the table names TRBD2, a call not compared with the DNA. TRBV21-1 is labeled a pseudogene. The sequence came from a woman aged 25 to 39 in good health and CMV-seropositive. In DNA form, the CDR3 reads TGTGCCAGCAGCAAAGGAGCGAGGGAGCAGTACTTC. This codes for CASSKGAREQYF.